This is a list of T cell receptor beta chains from one sample in a study of human T cells and chemical hapten exposure. One entry per CDR3 protein results from TCRdb running MiXCR on the RACE reads. The repertoire holds 150,000 to 200,000 distinct CDR3 sequences, approximately 29% seen once, with under 3% in the top ten. The input for sequencing was whole blood, taken in connection with sensitization to the hapten diphenylcyclopropenone (DPC). The receptors shown here come from a woman aged 25 to 39 with alopecia areata. Some clones in this sample may be carry-over from other donors' samples. Both conserved end residues are part of each CDR3. D genes are given only for firm matches. Clone size appears in some rows only: once, few, many, or a class for an expanded clone.

NA | TRBJ2-7 | TRBD2 | TRBV7-6 | TGTGGCAGCAGTTCTGGGGGGGTACCCTCGGGCGAGCAGTACTTC | CGSSSGGVPSGEQYF
few | TRBJ2-3 | NA | TRBV20-1 | TGCAGTGCTAGGGTTAGCCGAGGCACAGATACGCAGTATTTT | CSARVSRGTDTQYF
NA | TRBJ1-1 | TRBD1 | TRBV29-1 | TGCAGCGTCAGACAGGGAAACACTGAAGCTTTCTTT | CSVRQGNTEAFF
few | TRBJ2-6 | TRBD2 | TRBV28 | TGTGCCAGCAGTTTCGGCGGGAGCTCTGGGGCCAACGTCCTGACTTTC | CASSFGGSSGANVLTF
NA | TRBJ1-2 | TRBD1 | TRBV7-2 | TGTGCCAGCAGCCGGACAGGGGGCAGTGGCTATGGCTACACCTTC | CASSRTGGSGYGYTF
few | TRBJ1-4 | NA | TRBV6-5 | TGTGCCAGCAGTCCAGGCAGCGGGTTGTGGGGTGAAAAACTGTTTTTT | CASSPGSGLWGEKLFF
few | TRBJ2-2 | NA | TRBV7-2 | TGTGCCAGCACCTTCACTAACACCGGGGAGCTGTTTTTT | CASTFTNTGELFF
many | TRBJ2-1 | TRBD2 | TRBV7-9 | TGTGCCAGCAGCCCACAGTGGGAGGGTGAGCAGTTCTTC | CASSPQWEGEQFF
NA | TRBJ2-1 | NA | TRBV27 | TGTGCCAGCAGTTTACTTCTCACAGGAACCTCCTACAATGAGCAGTTCTTC | CASSLLLTGTSYNEQFF
NA | TRBJ2-7 | NA | TRBV28 | TGTGCCAGCAGTTTTCGGGGGCTTGGGCCTGAGACCTACAAGCAGTACTTC | CASSFRGLGPETYKQYF
few | TRBJ2-5 | TRBD2 | TRBV12-3/TRBV12-4 | TGTGCCAGCAGTTCCACTAGCGGGAGTACGGAGACCCAGTACTTC | CASSSTSGSTETQYF
NA | TRBJ2-3 | TRBD2 | TRBV28 | TGTGCCAGCAGTCCGACTAGCGGGAGCCTTATTGCTAGCACAGATACGCAGTATTTT | CASSPTSGSLIASTDTQYF
few | TRBJ2-3 | NA | TRBV7-6 | TGTGCCAGCAGCCCCTTAGAGAGCACAGATACGCAGTATTTT | CASSPLESTDTQYF
few | TRBJ2-1 | TRBD2 | TRBV29-1 | TGCAGCGTTGACGCTAGCGGGATGTACAATGAGCAGTTCTTC | CSVDASGMYNEQFF
NA | TRBJ2-2 | NA | TRBV5-1 | TGCGCCAGCAGCTATGAGACTAACACCGGGGAGCTGTTTTTT | CASSYETNTGELFF
many | TRBJ2-2 | TRBD1 | TRBV19 | TGTGCCAGTACCCGGACAGGGTCCACCGGGGAGCTGTTTTTT | CASTRTGSTGELFF
few | TRBJ2-3 | NA | TRBV7-2 | TGTGCCAGCAGCTTAGGCTTTGCCAGGTACACAGATACGCAGTATTTT | CASSLGFARYTDTQYF
NA | TRBJ2-1 | TRBD2 | TRBV5-1 | TGCGCCAGCAGCTTGGCGGCTAGCGGGTCCTACAATGAGCAGTTCTTC | CASSLAASGSYNEQFF
NA | TRBJ1-2 | NA | TRBV12-3/TRBV12-4 | TGTGCCAGCAGTTTACAATTTTTCTATGGCTACACCTTC | CASSLQFFYGYTF
NA | TRBJ1-1 | NA | TRBV9 | TGTGCCAGCAGCCCCAGTGGGGGGGCAAAGAACACTGAAGCTTTCTTT | CASSPSGGAKNTEAFF
NA | TRBJ1-1 | NA | TRBV7-2 | TGTGCCAACAGCTTACCGGGCAATCGGGTGGCTTTCTTT | CANSLPGNRVAFF
NA | TRBJ2-7 | NA | TRBV7-2 | TGTGCCAGCAGCTCCTCGACAGGATGGGCCGAGCAGTACTTC | CASSSSTGWAEQYF
NA | TRBJ2-5 | TRBD2 | TRBV28 | TGTGCCAGCAGTCCTACTAGCGGGGGTAAAGAGACCCAGTACTTC | CASSPTSGGKETQYF
NA | TRBJ2-1 | NA | TRBV29-1 | TGCAGCGTTGCCCCCGGTAGGTTTGAGCAGTTCTTC | CSVAPGRFEQFF
few | TRBJ2-7 | NA | TRBV7-3 | TGTGCCAGCAGCTTCGAGCTTTCAGACGAGCAGTACTTC | CASSFELSDEQYF
few | TRBJ2-7 | NA | TRBV11-1 | TGTGCCAGCAGCCCAGGAGTGGGGCAGGGGCCTACCTACGAGCAGTACTTC | CASSPGVGQGPTYEQYF
NA | TRBJ1-5 | NA | TRBV5-1 | TGCGCCAGCAGCTTGGATCCCTCCATCAATCAGCCCCAGCATTTT | CASSLDPSINQPQHF
NA | TRBJ2-4 | TRBD1 | TRBV28 | TGTGCCAGCAGCCGACAGGGGATTAACATTCAGTACTTC | CASSRQGINIQYF
NA | TRBJ1-3 | NA | TRBV9 | TGTGCCAGCAGCGTAGCTACGACCTCTGGAAACACCATATATTTT | CASSVATTSGNTIYF
few | TRBJ1-6 | TRBD1 | TRBV20-1 | TGCAGTGCTAGCGCCCGGACAGGGTGGCTGGGTTCACCCCTCCACTTT | CSASARTGWLGSPLHF
NA | TRBJ2-7 | TRBD2 | TRBV14 | TGTGCCAGCAGCCAAGAAAATCTAGCGGGGATCGAGCAGTACTTC | CASSQENLAGIEQYF
NA | TRBJ2-7 | NA | TRBV4-3 | TGCGCCAGCAGCCAAAAGCGATACTACGAGCAGTACTTC | CASSQKRYYEQYF
NA | TRBJ1-1 | NA | TRBV9 | TGTGCCAACAGCGTCACTTCGGGAACTGAAGCTTTCTTT | CANSVTSGTEAFF
NA | TRBJ2-5 | NA | TRBV7-2 | TGTGCCAGCAGCACGGGACGCTCCCAAGAGACCCAGTACTTC | CASSTGRSQETQYF
NA | TRBJ1-5 | TRBD1 | TRBV28 | TGTGCCAGCAGCTCGGGACAGGCCAATCAGCCCCAGCATTTT | CASSSGQANQPQHF
NA | TRBJ1-5 | NA | TRBV7-2 | TGTGCCAGCAGCCGCAGCGGAGGACAGCCCCAGCATTTT | CASSRSGGQPQHF
few | TRBJ2-2 | TRBD2 | TRBV9 | TGTGCCAGCAGCCCCCGCGGACTAGCGGACACCGGGGAGCTGTTTTTT | CASSPRGLADTGELFF
few | TRBJ1-2 | NA | TRBV28 | TGTGCCAGCAGTAGAGAGCTCTATGGCTACACCTTC | CASSRELYGYTF
NA | TRBJ1-2 | TRBD1 | TRBV7-3 | TGTGCCAGCAGCCCGCCGGGGACAGGGGGGTCCGGTGGCTACACCTTC | CASSPPGTGGSGGYTF
NA | TRBJ1-4 | TRBD1 | TRBV28 | TGTGCCAGCAGTTTTGGGGGACAGGGTGGGGAAAAACTGTTTTTT | CASSFGGQGGEKLFF
NA | TRBJ2-5 | NA | TRBV14 | TGTGCCAGCAGCATGGTGTTGGAGACCCAGTACTTC | CASSMVLETQYF
NA | TRBJ1-5 | TRBD1 | TRBV5-1 | TGCGCCAGCAGCTTGGTGGCAGGGGGCGTGAAGGAGCCCCAGCATTTT | CASSLVAGGVKEPQHF
few | TRBJ1-5 | NA | TRBV4-3 | TGCGCCAGCAGCCAACGGATTTCGCCCCAGCATTTT | CASSQRISPQHF
NA | TRBJ2-7 | NA | TRBV20-1 | TGCAGTGCTAGTACCCAGGGTCCCTACGAGCAGTACTTC | CSASTQGPYEQYF
NA | TRBJ1-1 | NA | TRBV29-1 | TGCAGCGCGAGCAGGGAATGGACTGAAGCTTTCTTT | CSASREWTEAFF
NA | TRBJ1-1 | NA | TRBV20-1 | TGCAGTGCTAGTCCGGGACGGGGGAACACTGAAGCTTTCTTT | CSASPGRGNTEAFF
NA | TRBJ1-5 | NA | TRBV28 | TGTGCCAGCAGTTCTACCGGTCTTTCACAGCATTTT | CASSSTGLSQHF
few | TRBJ2-1 | NA | TRBV6-6 | TGTGCCAGCAGCCCTAACTACAATGAGCAGTTCTTC | CASSPNYNEQFF
NA | TRBJ2-3 | NA | TRBV5-1 | TGCGCCAGCAGATTGGGGGTAGTCGTTTCCCAAGATACGCAGTATTTT | CASRLGVVVSQDTQYF
few | TRBJ2-5 | NA | TRBV10-3 | TGTGCCATCACAGCACAGCCGCAAGAGACCCAGTACTTC | CAITAQPQETQYF
few | TRBJ2-5 | NA | TRBV29-1 | TGCAGCGTTGAATTCACGGAGTACCAAGAGACCCAGTACTTC | CSVEFTEYQETQYF
few | TRBJ1-1 | NA | TRBV28 | TGTGCCAGCGGGGGGGGGGTGTCTGAAGCTTTCTTT | CASGGGVSEAFF
NA | TRBJ2-7 | TRBD2 | TRBV7-3 | TGTGCCAGCAGCTTGACTAGCGGGAGTTACGAGCAGTACTTC | CASSLTSGSYEQYF
NA | TRBJ1-2 | TRBD1 | TRBV11-2 | TGTGCCAGCAGTCTCCAAGGACAGGGCGGCTATGGCTACACCTTC | CASSLQGQGGYGYTF
few | TRBJ1-5 | NA | TRBV29-1 | TGCAGCGTTGGGGACATTGGCAATCAGCCCCAGCATTTT | CSVGDIGNQPQHF
few | TRBJ1-1 | NA | TRBV3-1 | TGTGCCAGCAGCCAAGAGGGCCGCACTGAAGCTTTCTTT | CASSQEGRTEAFF
few | TRBJ2-1 | TRBD1 | TRBV4-3 | TGCGCCAGCAGTCAAGATACAGGACAGGGTAACAATGAGCAGTTCTTC | CASSQDTGQGNNEQFF